The sequence of this T cell receptor (beta chain) was determined in a study of T cell responses to AZD1222 COVID-19 vaccine. Study-wide results and caveats: Two doses of AZD1222 preceded a rise in Spike-specific TCR breadth and depth.

CDR1 and CDR2 from the germline V gene are ENHRY and SYGVKD. The CDR3 contains 14 residues. V was trimmed by 5 bases and J by 3 bases, leaving 14 bases between them. Clones were sequenced by immunoSEQ multiplex PCR, and TCRdb holds only the in-frame ones, with some missing. The sample has around 97,000 clones; roughly 89% are singletons. In the case of this clone: Antigen specificity is unknown.

V is TRBV10-3 and J is TRBJ2-7; D assignment may be TRBD1 or TRBD2 (5 bases each). This specimen consisted of peripheral blood, obtained on day 0 of AZD1222 vaccination. The clonotype originates from an adult in good health. Here the CDR3 DNA reads TGTGCCATCAGTACAAATGGTGGGGGCTACGAGCAGTACTTC. This sequence encodes CAISTNGGGYEQYF.